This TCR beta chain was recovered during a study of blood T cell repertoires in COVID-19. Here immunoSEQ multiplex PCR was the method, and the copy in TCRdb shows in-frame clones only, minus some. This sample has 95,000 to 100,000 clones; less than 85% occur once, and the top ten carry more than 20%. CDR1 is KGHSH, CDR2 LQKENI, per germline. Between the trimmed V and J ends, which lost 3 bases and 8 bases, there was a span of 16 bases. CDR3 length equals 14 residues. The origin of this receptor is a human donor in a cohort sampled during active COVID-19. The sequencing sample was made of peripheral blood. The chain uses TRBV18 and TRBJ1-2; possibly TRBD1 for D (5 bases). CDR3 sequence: CASSPPEGARGYTF. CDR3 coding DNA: TGTGCCAGCTCACCCCCCGAAGGGGCGCGGGGCTACACCTTC. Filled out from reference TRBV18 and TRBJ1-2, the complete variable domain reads NAGVMQNPRHLVRRRGQEARLRCSPMKGHSHVYWYRQLPEEGLKFMVYLQKENIIDESGMPKERFSAEFPKEGPSILRIQQVVRGDSAAYFCASSPPEGARGYTFGSGTRLTVV.